The 20 T cell receptor beta chains below come from one sample, sequenced in a study of shared clonotypes between healthy human individuals. Only in-frame clones appear in the TCRdb table, and some are missing; sequencing was by immunoSEQ multiplex PCR. The sample gives about 510,000 clones, approximately 95% of which show up once; approximately 0.06% is in the top ten. The sample taken for sequencing was naive CD4+ T cells sorted from blood. Subset defined: CD45RA+ positively selected. These receptors originate from a woman under 40 in good health.

The chain joins TRBV7-9 to TRBJ2-7; 7 bases align to TRBD2. V dropped 9 bases and J dropped 2; count of bases not matched to a gene: 7. The length of the CDR3 is 13 residues. Germline V gene lookup returns CDR1 SEHNR and CDR2 FQNEAQ (reference sequence). The CDR3 sequence is CARPGGRAYEQYF. DNA of the CDR3: TGTGCCAGACCGGGTGGGAGGGCCTACGAGCAGTACTTC.

This sequence joins TRBV5-1 and TRBJ2-2, with TRBD1 matching 7 bases. Germline V gives CDR1 SGHRS, CDR2 YFSETQ. V lost 0 bases, J lost 7 bases, and 6 bases stayed unmatched. The CDR3 has 15 amino acids. In DNA form, the CDR3 reads TGCGCCAGCAGCTTGGGAGACAGGGCCGGCGGGGAGCTGTTTTTT. Translated: CASSLGDRAGGELFF.

The chain carries TRBV7-9 and TRBJ2-7, with TRBD1 identical over 9 bases. Germline loops: CDR1 SEHNR, CDR2 FQNEAQ (reference sequence). J lost 12 bases, V lost 1 base, and 4 bases had no gene match. CDR3 length: 12 amino acids. The DNA of the CDR3 is TGTGCCAGCAGCTTAGATGGGACAGGGCTGTACTTC. Translated: CASSLDGTGLYF.

V gene TRBV19 combines with J gene TRBJ2-3, with TRBD1 matching 7 bases. CDR3 size: 15 residues. V lost 6 bases and J lost 2; bases outside the gene matches: 8. Per germline, CDR1 LNHDA and CDR2 SQIVND (reference sequence). CDR3 sequence reads: CASSAYRGNTDTQYF. The CDR3 nucleotides are TGTGCCAGTAGCGCATACAGGGGTAACACAGATACGCAGTATTTT.

The chain carries TRBV28 and TRBJ2-7; D may be TRBD2 (6 bases). Germline values: CDR1 MDHEN, CDR2 SYDVKM. Trimming removed 6 bases from V and 6 bases from J, with 24 bases in between. The CDR3 has 16 residues. CDR3 region: CASRPQVAGRKSEQYF. CDR3 sequence (DNA): TGTGCCAGCAGACCGCAAGTGGCGGGGCGGAAGTCCGAGCAGTACTTC.

The rearrangement joins TRBV11-2 to TRBJ1-1; D is uncertain. The CDR3 is 13 residues long. CDR1 and CDR2 (germline): SGHAT, FQNNGV. The V gene lost 2 bases and the J gene lost 5 bases, with 9 bases spanning the gap. The CDR3 nucleotides read TGTGCCAGCAGCTTAATTGAGGGAACTGAAGCTTTCTTT. Its translation: CASSLIEGTEAFF.

This chain joins TRBV27 and TRBJ2-5, with 9 positions matching TRBD1. The J call may be wrong; the DNA end is better matched by TRBJ2-7. The germline CDR1 and CDR2 sequences are MNHEY and SMNVEV (reference sequence). The CDR3 runs 15 residues. The CDR3 region has the DNA TGTGCCAGCAGAGGGGACAGGGATCGATTGGGCGAGCAGTACTTC. Translated, it gives CASRGDRDRLGEQYF.

This clone was seen once. The CDR3: CASSLYGDRVEQYF. CDR3 in DNA: TGTGCCAGCAGTTTATATGGGGACAGGGTCGAGCAGTACTTC. The chain combines TRBV28 with TRBJ2-7; 9 bases align to TRBD1. Germline trimming cut 1 base from V and 6 bases from J; bases unmatched to any gene: 4. This CDR3 region has 14 residues. Germline loops: CDR1 MDHEN, CDR2 SYDVKM.

The J gene is TRBJ2-1, the V gene TRBV5-6; a weak D match, TRBD1 (6 bases). CDR1 is SGHDT, CDR2 YYEEEE, per germline. Trimming stripped 1 base from V and 0 bases from J, with 14 bases between. There are 17 residues in the CDR3. In DNA, the CDR3 is TGTGCCAGCAGCTTGTGGTGGTCGGACAGCTCCTACAATGAGCAGTTCTTC. This encodes CASSLWWSDSSYNEQFF.

The chain carries TRBV25-1 and TRBJ2-1; no reliable D call. CDR1 is MGHDK and CDR2 is SYGVNS in the germline V gene. The V and J ends lost 5 bases and 8 bases respectively, with 7 bases between them. This CDR3 is built from 11 residues. The CDR3 DNA reads TGTGCCAGCAGTTATCACGATGAGCAGTTCTTC. Translation: CASSYHDEQFF.

The chain uses TRBV10-3 and TRBJ2-7; the match to TRBD1 covers 9 bases. CDR3 size: 16 residues. Germline V lookup: CDR1 ENHRY, CDR2 SYGVKD. The V gene end was trimmed by 2 bases and the J gene end by 5 bases; junction bases not matched to a gene: 10. Here the CDR3 DNA reads TGTGCCATCAGTGAGGGAACTACAGGGGGCCGTAACGAGCAGTACTTC. Translated: CAISEGTTGGRNEQYF.

This sequence joins TRBV5-8 and TRBJ2-7; D possibly uses TRBD1 or TRBD2 (5 bases each). Germline V gene lookup returns CDR1 SGHTS and CDR2 YDEGEE. This CDR3 spans 14 amino acids. V was trimmed by 2 bases and J by 7 bases, leaving 16 bases between them. This CDR3 reads CASSFEGTEDEQYF. CDR3 bases: TGTGCCAGCAGCTTTGAAGGGACCGAGGATGAGCAGTACTTC.

The gene calls are TRBV5-1 and TRBJ2-7; 9 nucleotides align to TRBD2. The germline V gene encodes CDR1 SGHRS and CDR2 YFSETQ. The CDR3 consists of 15 residues. Trimming removed 4 bases from V and 2 bases from J; junction bases left unmatched: 7. CDR3 in amino acids: CASSPIAGETYEQYF. CDR3 in DNA: TGCGCCAGCAGCCCGATAGCGGGAGAGACCTACGAGCAGTACTTC.

This sequence joins TRBV5-1 and TRBJ2-7, with TRBD2 matching 8 bases. The CDR3 loop spans 16 amino acids. CDR1 SGHRS and CDR2 YFSETQ come from the germline V gene. Germline trimming cut 4 bases from V and 6 bases from J; bases unmatched to any gene: 15. The CDR3 loop reads CASSSQSGSDPGEQYF. The CDR3 DNA follows: TGCGCCAGCAGCAGCCAAAGCGGGAGCGACCCAGGCGAGCAGTACTTC.

The sample holds one count of this clone. This chain joins TRBV27 and TRBJ1-1; D gene unclear. Germline V gene data show CDR1 as MNHEY and CDR2 as SMNVEV (reference sequence). V was shortened by 4 bases and J by 6 bases, with 18 bases between the two germline ends. The CDR3 totals 15 residues. CDR3 nucleotides: TGTGCCAGCAGTTCCGGGCCAGGCCGGGTTGCTGAAGCTTTCTTT. Its translation: CASSSGPGRVAEAFF.

The chain joins TRBV19 to TRBJ2-3, with 12 bases matching TRBD2. Germline V CDR1 and CDR2: LNHDA, SQIVND (reference sequence). V dropped 5 bases and J dropped 2; count of bases not matched to a gene: 5. The length of the CDR3 is 16 residues. CDR3 coding DNA: TGTGCCAGTAGTGCCAGGACTAGCGGGGTCACAGATACGCAGTATTTT. Translating gives CASSARTSGVTDTQYF.

The rearrangement links TRBV6-5 to TRBJ2-2; 7 positions match TRBD2. The CDR3 consists of 14 residues. The V gene end was trimmed by 7 bases and the J gene end by 6 bases; junction bases not matched to a gene: 8. Germline V lookup: CDR1 MNHEY, CDR2 SVGAGI. As DNA, the CDR3 is TGTGCCAGCATGAGAGGGAGGGCCTCCGGGGAGCTGTTTTTT. Its protein is CASMRGRASGELFF.

The chain links TRBV27 to TRBJ2-7, with D maybe TRBD2 (6 bases). The CDR3 is 17 residues long. Trimming left V 1 base short and J 3 bases short, with 19 bases between. CDR1 is MNHEY and CDR2 is SMNVEV in the germline V gene (reference sequence). The CDR3 nucleotides read TGTGCCAGCAGTTTATTGGTCGGAGGGGACGAGGTCTACGAGCAGTACTTC. It translates to CASSLLVGGDEVYEQYF.

The chain employs TRBV18 and TRBJ2-3; 7 nucleotides match TRBD1. The CDR3 loop spans 16 amino acids. The trim removed 2 bases at V and 6 bases at J, leaving 11 bases unmatched. The germline CDR1 and CDR2 sequences are KGHSH and LQKENI. The CDR3 sequence is CASSPSGQSLADTQYF. The CDR3 DNA sequence: TGTGCCAGCTCACCATCGGGACAGTCCCTTGCGGATACGCAGTATTTT.

The CDR3 sequence is CASSKGLGTGEQFF. In nucleotides, the CDR3 is TGTGCCAGCAGCAAAGGACTAGGCACAGGTGAGCAGTTCTTC. The chain links TRBV21-1 to TRBJ2-1; the D call TRBD2 from the table was never checked on the DNA. TRBV21-1 is a pseudogene locus. The CDR3 contains 14 residues.